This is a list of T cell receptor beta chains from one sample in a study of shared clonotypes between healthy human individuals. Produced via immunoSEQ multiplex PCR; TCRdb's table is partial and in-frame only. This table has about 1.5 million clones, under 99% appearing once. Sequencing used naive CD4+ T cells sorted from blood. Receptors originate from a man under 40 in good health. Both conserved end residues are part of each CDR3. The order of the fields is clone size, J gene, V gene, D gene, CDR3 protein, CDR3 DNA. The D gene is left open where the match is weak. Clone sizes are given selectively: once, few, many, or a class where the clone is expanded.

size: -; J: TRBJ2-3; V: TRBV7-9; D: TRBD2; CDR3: CASSSGGLAGSTDTQYF; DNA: TGTGCCAGCAGCTCGGGAGGACTAGCGGGAAGCACAGATACGCAGTATTTT
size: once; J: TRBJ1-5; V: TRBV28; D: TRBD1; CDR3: CASSPPRQGAGPQHF; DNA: TGTGCCAGCAGTCCCCCGAGACAGGGCGCAGGGCCCCAGCATTTT
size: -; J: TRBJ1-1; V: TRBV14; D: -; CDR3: CASSQGIGQRSFF; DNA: TGTGCCAGCAGCCAAGGTATAGGCCAAAGGTCTTTCTTT
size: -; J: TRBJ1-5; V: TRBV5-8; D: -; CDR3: CASRLTGNSNQPQHF; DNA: TGTGCCAGTCGACTGACGGGGAATAGCAATCAGCCCCAGCATTTT
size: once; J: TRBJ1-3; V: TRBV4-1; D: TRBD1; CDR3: CASSQDRDSATGNTIYF; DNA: TGCGCCAGCAGCCAAGACCGGGACAGTGCTACTGGAAACACCATATATTTT
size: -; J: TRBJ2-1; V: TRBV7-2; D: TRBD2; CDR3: CASSLLPGLAVNEQFF; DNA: TGTGCCAGCAGTTTACTACCGGGACTAGCGGTAAATGAGCAGTTCTTC
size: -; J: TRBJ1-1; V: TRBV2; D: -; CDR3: CASSWSDTEAFF; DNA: TGTGCCAGCAGTTGGAGCGACACTGAAGCTTTCTTT
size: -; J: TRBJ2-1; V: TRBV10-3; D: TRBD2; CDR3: CAIKGTSGRAYEFF; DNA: TGTGCCATCAAAGGGACTAGCGGGAGGGCCTACGAGTTCTTC
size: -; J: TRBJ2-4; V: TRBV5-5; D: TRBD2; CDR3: CASSLQWWASGMGAKNIQYF; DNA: TGTGCCAGCAGCCTTCAGTGGTGGGCTAGCGGGATGGGGGCCAAAAACATTCAGTACTTC
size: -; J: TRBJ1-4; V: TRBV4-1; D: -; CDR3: CASSPWESATNEKLFF; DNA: TGCGCCAGCAGCCCCTGGGAGTCTGCAACTAATGAAAAACTGTTTTTT
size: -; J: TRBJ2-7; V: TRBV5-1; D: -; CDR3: CASSVISELSYEQYF; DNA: TGCGCCAGCAGCGTCATTAGCGAACTCTCCTACGAGCAGTACTTC
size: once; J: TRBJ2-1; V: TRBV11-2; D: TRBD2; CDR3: CASSPLTSGRRRNEQFF; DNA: TGTGCCAGCAGCCCCTTGACTAGCGGGAGACGGCGCAATGAGCAGTTCTTC
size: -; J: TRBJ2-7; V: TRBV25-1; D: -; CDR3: CASSEGGSEQYF; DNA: TGTGCCAGCAGTGAAGGGGGGAGCGAGCAGTACTTC
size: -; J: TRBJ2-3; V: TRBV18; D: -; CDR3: CASSPPPLALSDTQYF; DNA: TGTGCCAGCTCACCACCGCCTCTGGCCCTCTCAGATACGCAGTATTTT
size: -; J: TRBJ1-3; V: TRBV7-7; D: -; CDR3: CASSLDFSSGNTIYF; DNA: TGTGCCAGCAGCTTGGACTTCTCCTCTGGAAACACCATATATTTT
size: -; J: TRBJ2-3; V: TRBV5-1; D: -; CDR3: CATSPLSTDTQYF; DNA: TGCGCCACCAGCCCCCTAAGCACAGATACGCAGTATTTT
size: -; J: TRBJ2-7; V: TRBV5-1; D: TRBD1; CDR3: CASSWDREREQYF; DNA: TGCGCCAGCAGCTGGGACAGGGAACGCGAGCAGTACTTC
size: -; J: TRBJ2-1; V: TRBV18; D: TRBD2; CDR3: CASSRTSGYNEQFF; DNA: TGTGCCAGCTCAAGAACTAGCGGATACAATGAGCAGTTCTTC
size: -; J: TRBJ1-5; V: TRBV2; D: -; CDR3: CASSEGGRSNQPQHF; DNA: TGTGCCAGCAGTGAGGGGGGTAGGAGCAATCAGCCCCAGCATTTT
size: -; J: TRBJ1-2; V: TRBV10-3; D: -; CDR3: CAISRRPRQNDDYGYTF; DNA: TGTGCCATCAGTCGACGTCCGCGACAGAATGACGACTATGGCTACACCTTC
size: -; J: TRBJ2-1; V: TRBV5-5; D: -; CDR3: CASSLTGKSSYNEQFF; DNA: TGTGCCAGCAGCTTAACGGGGAAGAGCTCCTACAATGAGCAGTTCTTC
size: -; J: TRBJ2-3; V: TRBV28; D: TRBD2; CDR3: CASSFSGRVVTDTQYF; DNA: TGTGCCAGCAGTTTTAGCGGGAGGGTCGTTACAGATACGCAGTATTTT
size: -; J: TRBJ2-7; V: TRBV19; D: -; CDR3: CASSMTRGSYEQYF; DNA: TGTGCCAGTAGTATGACGCGGGGCTCCTACGAGCAGTACTTC
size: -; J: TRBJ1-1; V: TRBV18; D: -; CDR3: CAIAQVEETEAFF; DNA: TGTGCCATCGCACAGGTCGAGGAGACTGAAGCTTTCTTT
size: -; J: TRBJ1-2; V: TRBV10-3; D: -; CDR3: CAISERAGVGGYTF; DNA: TGTGCCATCAGTGAGCGGGCAGGGGTAGGAGGCTACACCTTC
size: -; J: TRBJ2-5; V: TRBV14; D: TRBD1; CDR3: CASSQRLFGTGRAETQYF; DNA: TGTGCCAGCAGCCAGCGACTTTTTGGGACAGGGAGGGCAGAGACCCAGTACTTC
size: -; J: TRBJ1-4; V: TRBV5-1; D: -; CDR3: CASASSGNELFF; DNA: TGCGCCAGCGCATCTTCAGGGAACGAACTGTTTTTT
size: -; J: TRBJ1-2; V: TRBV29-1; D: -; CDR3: CSAIFSGGNYGYTF; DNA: TGCAGCGCCATTTTCTCTGGGGGAAACTATGGCTACACCTTC
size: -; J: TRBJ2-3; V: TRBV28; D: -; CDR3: CASSLGPGHGSTDTQYF; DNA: TGTGCCAGCAGTTTAGGCCCGGGACACGGGAGCACAGATACGCAGTATTTT
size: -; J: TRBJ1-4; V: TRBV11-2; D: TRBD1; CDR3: CASSQDRSNEKLFF; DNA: TGTGCCAGCAGCCAGGACAGGTCTAATGAAAAACTGTTTTTT
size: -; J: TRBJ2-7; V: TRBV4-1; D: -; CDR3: CASSLVTLSYEQYF; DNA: TGCGCCAGCAGCCTCGTTACCTTATCCTACGAGCAGTACTTC
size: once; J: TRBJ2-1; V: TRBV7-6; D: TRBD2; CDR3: CASSLISGTSGEQFF; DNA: TGTGCCAGCAGCTTAATATCCGGGACTAGTGGAGAGCAGTTCTTC
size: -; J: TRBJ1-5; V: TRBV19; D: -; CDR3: CASSISPLERPQHF; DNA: TGTGCCAGTAGTATATCCCCACTGGAGCGGCCCCAGCATTTT
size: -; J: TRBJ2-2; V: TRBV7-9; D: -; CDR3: CASTGGELFF; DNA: TGTGCCAGCACTGGCGGGGAGCTGTTTTTT
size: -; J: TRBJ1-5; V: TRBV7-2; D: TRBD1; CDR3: CASSKGDRDYSNQPQHF; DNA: TGTGCCAGCAGCAAGGGGGACAGGGACTATAGCAATCAGCCCCAGCATTTT
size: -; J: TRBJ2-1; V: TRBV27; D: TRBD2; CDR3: CASSAAGFLGGNEQFF; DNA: TGTGCCAGCAGTGCAGCGGGATTTCTGGGGGGTAATGAGCAGTTCTTC
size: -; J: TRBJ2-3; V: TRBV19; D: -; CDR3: CASSIPPGDTQYF; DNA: TGTGCCAGTAGTATACCCCCCGGCGATACGCAGTATTTT
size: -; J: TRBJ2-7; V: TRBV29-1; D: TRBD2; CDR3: CSVRVAGGTYEQYF; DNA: TGCAGCGTGCGAGTAGCGGGAGGGACCTACGAGCAGTACTTC
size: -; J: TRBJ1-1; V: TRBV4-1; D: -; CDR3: CASSQVNRDTEAFF; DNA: TGCGCCAGCAGCCAAGTAAATAGAGACACTGAAGCTTTCTTT
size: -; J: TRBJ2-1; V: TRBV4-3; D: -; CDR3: CASSQVGRVYNEQFF; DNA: TGCGCCAGCAGCCAAGTAGGGCGGGTCTACAATGAGCAGTTCTTC
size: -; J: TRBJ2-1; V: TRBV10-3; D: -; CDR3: CAISESADSYNEQFF; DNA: TGTGCCATCAGTGAGTCGGCAGACTCCTACAATGAGCAGTTCTTC
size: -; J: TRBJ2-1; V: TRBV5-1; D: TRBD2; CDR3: CASSPGTSEHNEQFF; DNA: TGCGCCAGCAGCCCCGGGACTAGCGAACACAATGAGCAGTTCTTC
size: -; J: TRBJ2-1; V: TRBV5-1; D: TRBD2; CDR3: CASSPPAGAYNEQFF; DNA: TGCGCCAGCAGCCCCCCGGCGGGAGCCTACAATGAGCAGTTCTTC
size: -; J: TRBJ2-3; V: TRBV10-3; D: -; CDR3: CAISRPRSGRTDTQYF; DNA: TGTGCCATCAGCCGACCAAGGTCGGGGCGCACAGATACGCAGTATTTT
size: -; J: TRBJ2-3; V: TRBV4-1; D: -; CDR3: CASRRNSQGGTDTQYF; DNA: TGCGCCAGCAGACGGAACTCCCAGGGTGGCACAGATACGCAGTATTTT
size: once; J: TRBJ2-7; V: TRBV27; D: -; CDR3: CASKVRANRDYSYEQYF; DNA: TGTGCCAGCAAGGTTAGAGCAAACAGGGACTATTCCTACGAGCAGTACTTC
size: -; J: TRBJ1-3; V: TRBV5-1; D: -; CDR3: CASSQGGLGNTIYF; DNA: TGCGCCAGCAGCCAAGGGGGGCTCGGAAACACCATATATTTT
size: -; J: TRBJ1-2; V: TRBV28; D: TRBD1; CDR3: CASRRQGAGRGYTF; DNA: TGTGCCAGCAGGCGACAGGGGGCAGGGAGAGGCTACACCTTC
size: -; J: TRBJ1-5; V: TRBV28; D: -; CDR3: CASSFGGGPHQPQHF; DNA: TGTGCCAGCAGTTTCGGGGGAGGACCCCATCAGCCCCAGCATTTT
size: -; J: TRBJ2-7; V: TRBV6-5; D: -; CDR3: CASSATVEAYEQYF; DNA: TGTGCCAGCAGTGCCACAGTGGAGGCCTACGAGCAGTACTTC
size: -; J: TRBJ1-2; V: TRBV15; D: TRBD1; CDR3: CATSKGQGGLRGYTF; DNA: TGTGCCACCAGCAAGGGACAGGGGGGTTTGAGAGGCTACACCTTC
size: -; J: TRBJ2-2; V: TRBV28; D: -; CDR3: CASSLGGPEELFF; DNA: TGTGCCAGCAGTTTAGGCGGGCCTGAGGAGCTGTTTTTT
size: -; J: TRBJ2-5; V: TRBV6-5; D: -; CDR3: CASSYSELTGGETQYF; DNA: TGTGCCAGCAGTTACTCAGAGTTAACTGGAGGAGAGACCCAGTACTTC
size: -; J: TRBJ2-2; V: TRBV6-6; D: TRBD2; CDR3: CASQTGGGNSGELFF; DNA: TGTGCCTCTCAAACGGGGGGAGGAAATTCCGGGGAGCTGTTTTTT
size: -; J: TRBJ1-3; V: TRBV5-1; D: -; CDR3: CASSSGQLSSGNTIYF; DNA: TGCGCCAGCAGCTCCGGACAGCTCTCCTCTGGAAACACCATATATTTT
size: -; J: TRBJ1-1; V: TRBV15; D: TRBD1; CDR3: CATSPRDRRDTEAFF; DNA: TGTGCCACCAGCCCTCGGGACAGGCGGGACACTGAAGCTTTCTTT